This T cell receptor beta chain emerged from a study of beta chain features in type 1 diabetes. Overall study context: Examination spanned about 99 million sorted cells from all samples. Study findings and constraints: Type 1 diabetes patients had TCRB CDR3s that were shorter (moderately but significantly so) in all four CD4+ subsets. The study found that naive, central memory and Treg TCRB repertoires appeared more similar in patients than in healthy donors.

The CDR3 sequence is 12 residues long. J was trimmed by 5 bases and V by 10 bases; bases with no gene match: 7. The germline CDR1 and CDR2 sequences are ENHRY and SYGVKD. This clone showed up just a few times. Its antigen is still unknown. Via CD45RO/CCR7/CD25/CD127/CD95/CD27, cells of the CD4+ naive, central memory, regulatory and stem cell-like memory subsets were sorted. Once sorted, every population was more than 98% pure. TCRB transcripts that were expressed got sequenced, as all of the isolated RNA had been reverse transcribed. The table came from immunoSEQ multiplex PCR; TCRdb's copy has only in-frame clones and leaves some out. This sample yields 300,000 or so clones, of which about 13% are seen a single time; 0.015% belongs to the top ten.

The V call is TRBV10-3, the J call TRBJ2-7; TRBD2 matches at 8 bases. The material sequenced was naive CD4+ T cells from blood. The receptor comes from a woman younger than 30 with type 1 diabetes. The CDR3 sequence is CATGGGLNEQYF. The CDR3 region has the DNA TGTGCCACCGGGGGGGGATTGAACGAGCAGTACTTC.